This T cell receptor (beta chain) was sequenced in a study of blood T cells in healthy people across ages. A remark on this clonotype: Its antigen is not known. This may be a read error: a much more frequent sequence differs by one nucleotide.

General study findings and limits: PBMCs left unsorted prevented a conclusive naive versus antigen-experienced comparison. Donors of long life had a larger count of naive CD4+ cells and greater diversity than aged donors. Significant beta diversity loss was already apparent by age approximately 40, declining roughly linearly.

With a J-beta primer mix and a sample-barcoded 5' primer, a second PCR ran about 7 to 11 cycles. In TCRdb, the 5' RACE reads were re-called with MiXCR into one record per CDR3 protein. Here the sample spans about 680,000 distinct CDR3 sequences, 45% to 50% being singletons. The TCR was taken from a woman between 55 and 75 years old in good health. Sequences were obtained from blood.

The CDR3 DNA is TGTGCCGGCAGTGAAGACGGCTCCTACAATGAGCAGTTCTTC. It yields the protein CAGSEDGSYNEQFF. The V and J genes are TRBV6-1 and TRBJ2-1; D is ambiguous. The CDR3 spans 14 residues. Looked up from germline, CDR1 is MNHNS and CDR2 is SASEGT.